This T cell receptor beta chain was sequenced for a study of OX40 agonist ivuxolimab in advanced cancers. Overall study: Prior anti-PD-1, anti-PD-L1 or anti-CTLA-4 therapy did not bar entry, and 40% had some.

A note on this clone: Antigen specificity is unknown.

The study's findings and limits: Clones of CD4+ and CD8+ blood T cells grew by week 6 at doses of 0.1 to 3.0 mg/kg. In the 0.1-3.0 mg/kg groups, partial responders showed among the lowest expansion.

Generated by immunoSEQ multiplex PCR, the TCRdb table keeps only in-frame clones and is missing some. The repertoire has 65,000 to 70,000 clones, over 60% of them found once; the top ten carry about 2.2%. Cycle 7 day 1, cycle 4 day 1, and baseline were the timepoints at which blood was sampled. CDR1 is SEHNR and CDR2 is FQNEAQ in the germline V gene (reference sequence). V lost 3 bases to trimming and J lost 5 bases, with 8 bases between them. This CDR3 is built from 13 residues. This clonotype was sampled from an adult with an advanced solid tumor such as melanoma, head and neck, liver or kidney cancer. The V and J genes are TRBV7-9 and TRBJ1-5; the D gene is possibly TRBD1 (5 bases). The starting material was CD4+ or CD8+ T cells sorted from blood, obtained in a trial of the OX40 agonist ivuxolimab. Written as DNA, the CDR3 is TGTGCCAGCAGCTTTTCGGGGGATCAGCCCCAGCATTTT. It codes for CASSFSGDQPQHF. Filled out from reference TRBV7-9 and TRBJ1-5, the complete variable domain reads DTGVSQNPRHKITKRGQNVTFRCDPISEHNRLYWYRQTLGQGPEFLTYFQNEAQLEKSRLLSDRFSAERPKGSFSTLEIQRTEQGDSAMYLCASSFSGDQPQHFGDGTRLSIL.